This T cell receptor beta chain came from a study of metastatic and nonmetastatic thyroid tumors. With MiXCR, TCRdb reprocessed the PCR reads. The sample lists roughly 45,000 clones, about 3.2% seen once, with approximately 10% in the top ten. This clone was picked up many times. The CDR3 has 12 amino acids. Germline V gene sequence: CDR1 MDHEN, CDR2 SYDVKM. The V end was cut by 5 bases, the J end by 9 bases, with 11 bases between. All patients were treatment-naive before thyroid surgery. Sequencing input: blood. V usage is TRBV28 and J usage is TRBJ1-5; no clear D gene. The sequence was obtained from a female donor with papillary thyroid cancer or a benign thyroid nodule (not recorded which). Some clones in this sample may be carry-over from other donors' samples. CDR3 DNA sequence: TGTGCCAGCAGTCGCCAGTCGCGGCCCCAGCATTTT. It codes for CASSRQSRPQHF.